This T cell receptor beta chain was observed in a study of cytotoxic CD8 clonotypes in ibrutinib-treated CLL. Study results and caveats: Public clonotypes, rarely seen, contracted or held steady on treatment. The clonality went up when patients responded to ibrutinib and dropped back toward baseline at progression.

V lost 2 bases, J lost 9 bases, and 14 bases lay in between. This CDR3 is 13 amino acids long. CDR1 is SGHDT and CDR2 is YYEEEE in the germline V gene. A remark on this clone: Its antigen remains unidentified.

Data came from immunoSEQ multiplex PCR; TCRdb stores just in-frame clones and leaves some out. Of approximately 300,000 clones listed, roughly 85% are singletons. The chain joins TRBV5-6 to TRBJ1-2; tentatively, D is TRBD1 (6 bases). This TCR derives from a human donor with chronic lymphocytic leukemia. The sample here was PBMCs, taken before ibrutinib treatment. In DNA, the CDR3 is TGTGCCAGCAGCTTTTCAACAGGGTTTCGCTACACCTTC. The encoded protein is CASSFSTGFRYTF. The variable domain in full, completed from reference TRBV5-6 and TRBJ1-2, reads DAGVTQSPTHLIKTRGQQVTLRCSPKSGHDTVSWYQQALGQGPQFIFQYYEEEERQRGNFPDRFSGHQFPNYSSELNVNALLLGDSALYLCASSFSTGFRYTFGSGTRLTVV.